These 29 T cell receptor beta chains were all obtained from the same sample, sequenced in a study of CD8 T cells in Susac syndrome. The authors reverse transcribed about 0.45 to 1 ug RNA with random hexamers. TCRdb redid the calling of the immunoSEQ multiplex PCR reads with MiXCR, one entry per CDR3 protein. The repertoire has roughly 140,000 distinct CDR3 sequences, 85% to 95% of them found once; the top ten carry 0.16%. The sequenced sample was CD4+ T cells from PBMCs. All receptors come from a human donor with Susac syndrome.

The chain recombines TRBV20-1 with TRBJ1-5; no clear D. The CDR3 is 14 residues long. The V end was cut by 3 bases, the J end by 0 bases, with 9 bases between. The germline V gene encodes CDR1 DFQATT and CDR2 SNEGSKA (reference sequence). CDR3 DNA sequence: TGCAGTGCTAGTGCGGGGTATAGCAATCAGCCCCAGCATTTT. Its translation is CSASAGYSNQPQHF.

The V and J genes are TRBV2 and TRBJ1-5; 9 bases are shared with TRBD1. The CDR3 is 14 residues long. Germline CDR1 and CDR2: SNHLY and FYNNEI. The V segment lost 8 bases and the J segment 5 bases; nucleotides outside the gene matches: 7. The CDR3 is CASSRQGGHQPQHF. In DNA form, the CDR3 reads TGTGCCAGCTCAAGACAGGGGGGGCATCAGCCCCAGCATTTT. Full variable domain (rest looked up from reference TRBV2 and TRBJ1-5): EPEVTQTPSHQVTQMGQEVILRCVPISNHLYFYWYRQILGQKVEFLVSFYNNEISEKSEIFDDQFSVERPDGSNFTLKIRSTKLEDSAMYFCASSRQGGHQPQHFGDGTRLSIL.

The chain is built from TRBV25-1 and TRBJ1-6; unclear D gene. Trimming took off 0 bases at V and 9 bases at J, with 9 bases between the two ends. Germline V lookup: CDR1 MGHDK, CDR2 SYGVNS. This CDR3 is built from 14 residues. This chain's CDR3 is CASSEYQLGSPLHF. The CDR3 DNA reads TGTGCCAGCAGTGAATATCAACTAGGTTCACCCCTCCACTTT.

The chain employs TRBV12-3 or TRBV12-4 and TRBJ2-7; possibly TRBD2 for D (5 bases). Trimming cost V 3 bases and J 6 bases, with 12 bases left between them. The CDR3 runs 13 residues. CDR3: CASSLKAGSEQYF. The CDR3 bases are TGTGCCAGCAGTTTGAAGGCGGGCAGCGAGCAGTACTTC.

The chain combines TRBV20-1 with TRBJ1-2, with 7 nucleotides matching TRBD1. This CDR3 is built from 16 residues. In germline, CDR1 is DFQATT, CDR2 SNEGSKA (reference sequence). V shed 1 base, J shed 7 bases, and the junction held 15 bases outside the gene matches. DNA of the CDR3: TGCAGTGCTAGAGGGGGGGACAGCCGTACTATGTTTGGCTACACCTTC. Protein product: CSARGGDSRTMFGYTF.

V usage is TRBV29-1 and J usage is TRBJ1-1; 11 bases agree with TRBD1. Germline assignment: CDR1 SQVTM and CDR2 ANQGSEA. The CDR3 length is 11 residues. The ends lost 4 bases at V and 11 bases at J; junction bases unmatched: 3. The CDR3 is CSVVRDRGAFF. The CDR3 DNA reads TGCAGCGTTGTACGGGACAGGGGGGCTTTCTTT.

The chain has TRBV20-1 and TRBJ1-1; 12 bases agree with TRBD1. Germline V lookup: CDR1 DFQATT, CDR2 SNEGSKA (reference sequence). CDR3 size: 17 residues. V trimming: 1 base; J trimming: 6 bases; junction bases outside the gene matches: 12. The CDR3 DNA is TGCAGTGCTAGAGCCCCGGGACAGGGGGCAAAAATCGCTGAAGCTTTCTTT. The encoded protein is CSARAPGQGAKIAEAFF.

The chain recombines TRBV16 with TRBJ1-6; D gene ambiguous. Germline V gene lookup returns CDR1 KGHSY and CDR2 FQNENV. This CDR3 has 14 amino acids. V gave up 3 bases and J gave up 6 bases, with 9 bases separating them. The CDR3 reads CASSQRILNSPLHF. CDR3 nucleotides: TGTGCCAGCAGCCAGCGGATACTTAATTCACCCCTCCACTTT. Based on the CDR3 plus reference TRBV16 and TRBJ1-6, the full variable domain is GEEVAQTPKHLVRGEGQKAKLYCAPIKGHSYVFWYQQVLKNEFKFLISFQNENVFDETGMPKERFSAKCLPNSPCSLEIQATKLEDSAVYFCASSQRILNSPLHFGNGTRLTVT.

The chain links TRBV13 to TRBJ2-7; 7 bases agree with TRBD1. CDR3 size: 13 residues. Germline values: CDR1 PRHDT, CDR2 FYEKMQ (reference sequence). V trimming: 2 bases; J trimming: 7 bases; junction bases outside the gene matches: 5. CDR3 in DNA: TGTGCCAGCAGCTTAAGAACAGGGGTGGAGCAGTACTTC. Translating gives CASSLRTGVEQYF.

The rearrangement joins TRBV29-1 to TRBJ2-3; D is uncertain. The germline CDR1 and CDR2 sequences are SQVTM and ANQGSEA. The CDR3 is 13 amino acids. The germline V and J ends were trimmed by 8 bases and 4 bases, with 16 bases remaining between them. Here the CDR3 reads CSSLHGSADTQYF. The CDR3, as DNA: TGCAGCTCTCTTCACGGGTCGGCAGATACGCAGTATTTT.

The chain combines TRBV29-1 with TRBJ2-7, with D perhaps assigned TRBD1 or TRBD2 (5 bases each). This CDR3 contains 11 residues. The V and J ends lost 6 bases and 2 bases respectively, with 8 bases between them. The germline V gene has CDR1 SQVTM and CDR2 ANQGSEA. Here the CDR3 reads CSVGTPYEQYF. CDR3 nucleotide sequence: TGCAGCGTGGGGACCCCCTACGAGCAGTACTTC.

This sequence joins TRBV3-1 and TRBJ1-6; D may be TRBD1 (5 bases). Germline-derived CDR1 and CDR2 are LGHDT and YNNKEL (reference sequence). Trimming removed 2 bases from V and 15 bases from J, with 17 bases in between. CDR3 length: 14 residues. The CDR3 DNA reads as TGTGCCAGCAGCCAAAACAGGCGACATGACTTCCTCCACTTT. This codes for CASSQNRRHDFLHF.

V gene TRBV28 combines with J gene TRBJ1-1; D ambiguous. The CDR3 length is 14 residues. Germline-derived CDR1 and CDR2 are MDHEN and SYDVKM. The ends were cut back, 3 bases at V and 0 bases at J, with 8 bases in the middle. This CDR3 reads CASSLAQLNTEAFF. CDR3 DNA sequence: TGTGCCAGCAGTTTGGCACAGCTGAACACTGAAGCTTTCTTT.

CDR3 DNA sequence: TGTGCCAGCAGCCTAGAGGTCACTAATGAAAAACTGTTTTTT. Its translation: CASSLEVTNEKLFF. The rearrangement uses TRBV3-1 and TRBJ1-4; the D is unclear. This CDR3 region has 14 residues. Germline loops: CDR1 LGHDT, CDR2 YNNKEL (reference sequence). Trimming cost V 4 bases and J 2 bases, with 8 bases left between them.

The chain couples TRBV20-1 to TRBJ1-2; 7 positions match TRBD1. From germline, CDR1 is DFQATT and CDR2 SNEGSKA (reference sequence). The CDR3 covers 14 residues. Trimming cost V 1 base and J 5 bases; bases outside gene matches: 7. As DNA, the CDR3 is TGCAGTGCTAGAGGGGACAGCCTAGGTTATGGCTACACCTTC. Translated, it gives CSARGDSLGYGYTF.

The chain combines TRBV5-8 with TRBJ1-5; tentatively, D is TRBD1 (5 bases). Trimming stripped 4 bases from V and 5 bases from J, with 19 bases between. This CDR3 is 16 amino acids long. CDR1 and CDR2 from the germline V gene are SGHTS and YDEGEE. CDR3 in DNA: TGTGCCAGCAGCCGGTCCTTGGGGACGGTCGATCAGCCCCAGCATTTT. This translates into CASSRSLGTVDQPQHF.

This clonotype came up a few times. The chain is built from TRBV14 and TRBJ2-7; possible D gene TRBD1, 6 bases. The CDR3 covers 12 residues. Trimming left V 5 bases short and J 4 bases short, with 9 bases between. Germline V gene data show CDR1 as SGHDN and CDR2 as FVKESK. This chain's CDR3 is CASSRTVYEQYF. The CDR3 nucleotides read TGTGCCAGCAGCAGGACAGTTTACGAGCAGTACTTC.

V and J are TRBV5-6 and TRBJ2-2; the D is unclear. The CDR3 loop spans 12 amino acids. Trimming cost V 2 bases and J 6 bases, with 5 bases left between them. Germline CDR1 SGHDT, CDR2 YYEEEE. This chain's CDR3 is CASSFGSGELFF. CDR3 nucleotide sequence: TGTGCCAGCAGCTTCGGGTCCGGGGAGCTGTTTTTT.

J is TRBJ2-5 and V is TRBV5-4; 9 positions agree with TRBD2. This CDR3 spans 18 amino acids. Losses at the gene ends were 0 bases for V and 2 bases for J; bases not matched to a gene: 11. Germline V CDR1 and CDR2: SGHNT, YYREEE (reference sequence). DNA of the CDR3: TGTGCCAGCAGCTTGGCCTTGCTAGGAGCGGGGGGACAAGAGACCCAGTACTTC. Translating gives CASSLALLGAGGQETQYF.

V is TRBV20-1 and J is TRBJ2-7; D is perhaps TRBD2 (6 bases). CDR1 and CDR2 from the germline V gene are DFQATT and SNEGSKA (reference sequence). Trimming shortened V by 7 bases and J by 0 bases, and 10 bases separated the two germline ends. This CDR3 is 12 amino acids long. CDR3 sequence: CSVRGVSYEQYF. The CDR3 bases are TGCAGTGTGCGCGGGGTCTCCTACGAGCAGTACTTC.

The chain recombines TRBV5-6 with TRBJ2-5; D is unclear. Trimming stripped 2 bases from V and 4 bases from J, with 12 bases between. Looked up from germline, CDR1 is SGHDT and CDR2 is YYEEEE. The CDR3 runs 14 residues. In nucleotides, the CDR3 is TGTGCCAGCAGCTTAATTAACAACGGAGAGACCCAGTACTTC. The encoded protein is CASSLINNGETQYF.

This sequence joins TRBV6-6 and TRBJ1-5, with 8 bases identical to TRBD1. The germline V gene has CDR1 MNHNY and CDR2 SVGAGI (reference sequence). The length of the CDR3 is 14 residues. With 6 bases clipped from V and 2 bases from J, the junction kept 3 bases outside the gene matches. The CDR3 is CASRTGEGNQPQHF. CDR3 sequence (DNA): TGTGCCAGCAGGACAGGGGAGGGCAATCAGCCCCAGCATTTT.

The rearrangement links TRBV25-1 to TRBJ1-1; 8 bases fit TRBD1. The germline CDR1 and CDR2 sequences are MGHDK and SYGVNS. V was clipped by 7 bases and J by 4 bases; unmatched bases: 11. This CDR3 comprises 15 residues. In nucleotides, the CDR3 is TGTGCCAGCACCCGGACAGGGTTTGGGTCCACTGAAGCTTTCTTT. This sequence encodes CASTRTGFGSTEAFF.

This chain links TRBV2 with TRBJ1-5; D possibly corresponds to TRBD1 (6 bases). The CDR3 length is 11 residues. In germline, CDR1 is SNHLY, CDR2 FYNNEI. Trimming removed 6 bases at V and 9 bases at J, with 9 bases between. The CDR3 loop reads CASRGAGPQHF. DNA for the CDR3: TGTGCCAGCAGGGGGGCCGGGCCCCAGCATTTT. The variable domain in full, completed from reference TRBV2 and TRBJ1-5, reads EPEVTQTPSHQVTQMGQEVILRCVPISNHLYFYWYRQILGQKVEFLVSFYNNEISEKSEIFDDQFSVERPDGSNFTLKIRSTKLEDSAMYFCASRGAGPQHFGDGTRLSIL.

J is TRBJ1-4 and V is TRBV20-1, with D possibly being TRBD1 (6 bases). This CDR3 contains 10 residues. V was cut by 6 bases and J by 10 bases, with 9 bases left in between. Germline V gives CDR1 DFQATT, CDR2 SNEGSKA (reference sequence). CDR3 nucleotide sequence: TGCAGTGCAGAAGGGGGAAAACTGTTTTTT. Translation gives CSAEGGKLFF.

V gene TRBV29-1 combines with J gene TRBJ1-1; TRBD1 agrees at 9 bases. The CDR3 spans 14 residues. The germline gives CDR1 SQVTM, CDR2 ANQGSEA. V was pared by 4 bases and J by 4 bases, with 7 bases of the junction left unmatched. The DNA for the CDR3 is TGCAGCGTTGGAGGGACAGGGTTCGGCACTGAAGCTTTCTTT. Translation gives CSVGGTGFGTEAFF.

This clonotype has only one observation. The genes are TRBV20-1 and TRBJ2-7; D possibly matches TRBD1 or TRBD2 (5 bases each). Trimming removed 6 bases at V and 1 base at J, with 28 bases between. From germline, CDR1 is DFQATT and CDR2 SNEGSKA (reference sequence). The CDR3 consists of 18 residues. The CDR3 nucleotides are TGCAGTGCCCCCCGGGGTGGTCTCGGGGCCAGCCATTCCTACGAGCAGTACTTC. This encodes CSAPRGGLGASHSYEQYF.

The chain employs TRBV3-1 and TRBJ2-3, with TRBD1 matching 7 bases. The CDR3 contains 14 residues. The ends lost 5 bases at V and 5 bases at J; junction bases unmatched: 7. Germline-derived CDR1 and CDR2 are LGHDT and YNNKEL (reference sequence). CDR3 DNA: TGTGCCAGCAGCTGGACAGGCAATGGAGATACGCAGTATTTT. Protein sequence: CASSWTGNGDTQYF.

The chain combines TRBV24-1 with TRBJ2-2; D possibly corresponds to TRBD2 (6 bases). Per germline, CDR1 KGHDR and CDR2 SFDVKD. The CDR3 is made up of 15 amino acids. The V gene lost 6 bases and the J gene lost 3 bases, with 13 bases spanning the gap. CDR3 loop: CATSPRGRDTGELFF. The CDR3, as DNA: TGTGCCACCAGTCCGCGGGGCCGAGACACCGGGGAGCTGTTTTTT.